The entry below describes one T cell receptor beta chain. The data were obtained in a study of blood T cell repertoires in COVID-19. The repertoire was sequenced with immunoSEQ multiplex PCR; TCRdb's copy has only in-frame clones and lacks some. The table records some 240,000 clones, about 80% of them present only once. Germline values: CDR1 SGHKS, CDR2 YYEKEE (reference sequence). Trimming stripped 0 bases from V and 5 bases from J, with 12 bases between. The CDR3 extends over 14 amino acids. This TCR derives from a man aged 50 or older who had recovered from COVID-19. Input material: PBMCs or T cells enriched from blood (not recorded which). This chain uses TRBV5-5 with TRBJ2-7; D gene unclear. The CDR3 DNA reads TGTGCCAGCAGCTTGGGCGGTTTACCCCACGAGCAGTACTTC. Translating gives CASSLGGLPHEQYF.